This entry lists 2 T cell receptor beta chains sequenced from one sample in a study of OX40 agonist ivuxolimab in advanced cancers. TCRdb's table, derived via immunoSEQ multiplex PCR, lists solely in-frame clones and lacks some. The table records tens of thousands of clones, approximately 88% of them present only once. The sequenced sample was CD4+ or CD8+ T cells sorted from blood, obtained in a trial of the OX40 agonist ivuxolimab. The receptors shown here come from an adult with an advanced solid tumor such as melanoma, head and neck, liver or kidney cancer.

The chain links TRBV16 to TRBJ2-7, with TRBD1 matching over 7 bases. The ends lost 4 bases at V and 4 bases at J; junction bases unmatched: 7. This CDR3 spans 14 amino acids. Looked up from germline, CDR1 is KGHSY and CDR2 is FQNENV. This chain's CDR3 is CASSPTRQGYEQYF. CDR3 DNA: TGTGCCAGCAGCCCCACCAGACAGGGATACGAGCAGTACTTC.

The chain has TRBV15 and TRBJ1-5; D gene ambiguous. Germline-derived CDR1 and CDR2 are LNHNV and YYDKDF (reference sequence). V gave up 0 bases and J gave up 2 bases, with 11 bases separating them. CDR3 size: 16 residues. DNA for the CDR3: TGTGCCACCAGCAGAGATCGAGGGTCCGGCAATCAGCCCCAGCATTTT. Its protein product is CATSRDRGSGNQPQHF.